Listed below are T cell receptor beta chains from one sample, sequenced in a study of cytomegalovirus exposure and HLA in healthy donors. Assay used: immunoSEQ multiplex PCR; TCRdb lists only in-frame clones, some missing. The table records 160,000 or so clones, around 76% of them present only once. Sequenced: PBMCs. These receptors were taken from a woman aged 40 to 55 in good health and CMV-seronegative. Each CDR3 is given with its conserved first and last residue. Fields, in order: clone size, V gene, J gene, D gene, CDR3 DNA, CDR3 protein. A D gene is named only where the DNA matches it firmly. The listing skips clone size in some rows; elsewhere it reads once, few, many or a size class.

abundance: -; v_gene: TRBV28; j_gene: TRBJ2-1; d_gene: TRBD1; CDR3nt: TGTGCCAGCAGCCATACAGGGGGCCTCTCCTACAATGAGCAGTTCTTC; CDR3aa: CASSHTGGLSYNEQFF
abundance: -; v_gene: TRBV5-6; j_gene: TRBJ2-1; d_gene: -; CDR3nt: TGTGCCAGCAGCTTGATAGCAATCAATGAGCAGTTCTTC; CDR3aa: CASSLIAINEQFF
abundance: -; v_gene: TRBV18; j_gene: TRBJ1-2; d_gene: -; CDR3nt: TGTGCCAGCTCACTTCAGGGGTTGGACGGCTACACCTTC; CDR3aa: CASSLQGLDGYTF
abundance: -; v_gene: TRBV10-3; j_gene: TRBJ2-1; d_gene: -; CDR3nt: TGTGCCATCAGTGGAGGGGACTTTTACAATGAGCAGTTCTTC; CDR3aa: CAISGGDFYNEQFF
abundance: -; v_gene: TRBV5-1; j_gene: TRBJ1-4; d_gene: -; CDR3nt: TGCGCCAGCAGCTTCGTGCAGGGTGGTGAAAAACTGTTTTTT; CDR3aa: CASSFVQGGEKLFF
abundance: -; v_gene: TRBV7-9; j_gene: TRBJ2-3; d_gene: TRBD2; CDR3nt: TGTGCCAGCAGCTCTAGCGGGAGGGGCACAGATACGCAGTATTTT; CDR3aa: CASSSSGRGTDTQYF
abundance: -; v_gene: TRBV18; j_gene: TRBJ1-1; d_gene: -; CDR3nt: TGTGCCAGCTCACCGTCGACAGCCAACACTGAAGCTTTCTTT; CDR3aa: CASSPSTANTEAFF
abundance: -; v_gene: TRBV27; j_gene: TRBJ2-3; d_gene: TRBD1; CDR3nt: TGTGCCAGCAGTCTCGGGACAGGGGACTCAGATACGCAGTATTTT; CDR3aa: CASSLGTGDSDTQYF
abundance: -; v_gene: TRBV10-2; j_gene: TRBJ2-7; d_gene: -; CDR3nt: TGCGCCAGCAGTTTGCGGGACTCCGACGAGCAGTACTTC; CDR3aa: CASSLRDSDEQYF
abundance: -; v_gene: TRBV2; j_gene: TRBJ1-1; d_gene: TRBD1; CDR3nt: TGTGCCAGCACCGGGACAGGGAGCACTGAAGCTTTCTTT; CDR3aa: CASTGTGSTEAFF
abundance: -; v_gene: TRBV29-1; j_gene: TRBJ2-5; d_gene: TRBD2; CDR3nt: TGCAGCGTTACCAGGGGACTAGCGGGAGAAGAGACCCAGTACTTC; CDR3aa: CSVTRGLAGEETQYF
abundance: -; v_gene: TRBV5-8; j_gene: TRBJ2-5; d_gene: -; CDR3nt: TGTGCCAGCAGCTTAAGTTCCGGGACTCATATGTACCAAGAGACCCAGTACTTC; CDR3aa: CASSLSSGTHMYQETQYF
abundance: -; v_gene: TRBV11-1; j_gene: TRBJ2-7; d_gene: TRBD1; CDR3nt: TGTGCCAGCAGAGTCGGACAGGGGGCTTCCTACGAGCAGTACTTC; CDR3aa: CASRVGQGASYEQYF
abundance: -; v_gene: TRBV9; j_gene: TRBJ2-7; d_gene: -; CDR3nt: TGTGCCAGCAGCCCCAGGACTGAATCCTACGAGCAGTACTTC; CDR3aa: CASSPRTESYEQYF
abundance: -; v_gene: TRBV6-4; j_gene: TRBJ2-3; d_gene: TRBD2; CDR3nt: TGTGCCAGCAGTCAGGGACTAGCGGGGAGCACAGATACGCAGTATTTT; CDR3aa: CASSQGLAGSTDTQYF
abundance: -; v_gene: TRBV18; j_gene: TRBJ2-7; d_gene: TRBD2; CDR3nt: TGTGCCAGCTCACCGGGCAGCGGGAGAGTCTACGAGCAGTACTTC; CDR3aa: CASSPGSGRVYEQYF
abundance: -; v_gene: TRBV30; j_gene: TRBJ2-7; d_gene: -; CDR3nt: TGTGCCTGGAGTGTCGGGCGGGGGCTCGGGGAGCAGTACTTC; CDR3aa: CAWSVGRGLGEQYF
abundance: -; v_gene: TRBV7-3; j_gene: TRBJ2-1; d_gene: TRBD2; CDR3nt: TGTGCCAGCAGCTTAACAGGCGGGAGGGCCTTGGAGCAGTTCTTC; CDR3aa: CASSLTGGRALEQFF
abundance: -; v_gene: TRBV11-2; j_gene: TRBJ2-7; d_gene: TRBD2; CDR3nt: TGTGCCAGCAGCTTGACTAGCGGTTCCTACGAGCAGTACTTC; CDR3aa: CASSLTSGSYEQYF
abundance: -; v_gene: TRBV5-5; j_gene: TRBJ2-1; d_gene: TRBD1; CDR3nt: TGTGCCAGCACCTTCGGGACAGGGGGCTACAATGAGCAGTTCTTC; CDR3aa: CASTFGTGGYNEQFF
abundance: -; v_gene: TRBV5-4; j_gene: TRBJ2-2; d_gene: -; CDR3nt: TGTGCCAGCAGGTTTACAGGAGGGGCCGGGGAGCTGTTTTTT; CDR3aa: CASRFTGGAGELFF
abundance: -; v_gene: TRBV2; j_gene: TRBJ2-2; d_gene: -; CDR3nt: TGTGCCATCACTAAGGTTAACACCGGGGAGCTGTTTTTT; CDR3aa: CAITKVNTGELFF
abundance: few; v_gene: TRBV4-1; j_gene: TRBJ1-1; d_gene: TRBD1; CDR3nt: TGCGCCAGCAGCCGTGGCGGGACAGAGTCTCGGATGAACACTGAAGCTTTCTTT; CDR3aa: CASSRGGTESRMNTEAFF
abundance: -; v_gene: TRBV6-5; j_gene: TRBJ1-1; d_gene: -; CDR3nt: TGTGCCAGGGGGTGGGGCCAGAACACTGAAGCTTTCTTT; CDR3aa: CARGWGQNTEAFF
abundance: -; v_gene: TRBV28; j_gene: TRBJ1-2; d_gene: -; CDR3nt: TGTGCCAGCAGTTTAGCGGGCACGAACTATGGCTACACCTTC; CDR3aa: CASSLAGTNYGYTF
abundance: -; v_gene: TRBV7-6; j_gene: TRBJ1-2; d_gene: TRBD1; CDR3nt: TGTGCCAGCAGCAGGGACAGCAAAGCCTTCTATGGCTACACCTTC; CDR3aa: CASSRDSKAFYGYTF
abundance: -; v_gene: TRBV21-1; j_gene: TRBJ2-1; d_gene: -; CDR3nt: TGTGCCAGCAGCAAAAGGGCGGGACTAGTGATCCACAATGAGCAGTTCTTC; CDR3aa: CASSKRAGLVIHNEQFF
abundance: -; v_gene: TRBV30; j_gene: TRBJ2-1; d_gene: TRBD2; CDR3nt: TGTGCCTGGCAAGCGGGGCGAGCCTACAATGAGCAGTTCTTC; CDR3aa: CAWQAGRAYNEQFF
abundance: -; v_gene: TRBV10-3; j_gene: TRBJ1-1; d_gene: TRBD1; CDR3nt: TGTGCCATCAAGGACAGGGCTGACGGGAGGAACACTGAAGCTTTCTTT; CDR3aa: CAIKDRADGRNTEAFF
abundance: -; v_gene: TRBV5-1; j_gene: TRBJ2-1; d_gene: TRBD2; CDR3nt: TGCGCCAGCAGGTCCAGGCTAGCGGGGTTCAATGAGCAGTTCTTC; CDR3aa: CASRSRLAGFNEQFF
abundance: -; v_gene: TRBV30; j_gene: TRBJ2-3; d_gene: TRBD1; CDR3nt: TGTGCCTGGAGTGCGACAGGGGATACGCAGTATTTT; CDR3aa: CAWSATGDTQYF
abundance: -; v_gene: TRBV27; j_gene: TRBJ2-5; d_gene: TRBD2; CDR3nt: TGTGCCAGCAGTTTATCGGGACTAGCGGGAGAAGAGACCCAGTACTTC; CDR3aa: CASSLSGLAGEETQYF
abundance: -; v_gene: TRBV5-1; j_gene: TRBJ1-4; d_gene: TRBD1; CDR3nt: TGCGCCAGCAGCTCTGGACAGGGTAATGAAAAACTGTTTTTT; CDR3aa: CASSSGQGNEKLFF
abundance: -; v_gene: TRBV4-2; j_gene: TRBJ2-7; d_gene: TRBD2; CDR3nt: TGTGCCAGCAGCCATCGACTAGCGGAGTACGAGCAGTACTTC; CDR3aa: CASSHRLAEYEQYF
abundance: -; v_gene: TRBV19; j_gene: TRBJ1-2; d_gene: -; CDR3nt: TGTGCCAGTAGTATCCGACAGGCCGCCCTTGACTATGGCTACACCTTC; CDR3aa: CASSIRQAALDYGYTF
abundance: once; v_gene: TRBV30; j_gene: TRBJ2-7; d_gene: -; CDR3nt: TGTGCCTGGAGTAGGGGGGAGGGCAGCGAGCAGTACTTC; CDR3aa: CAWSRGEGSEQYF
abundance: -; v_gene: TRBV19; j_gene: TRBJ2-1; d_gene: TRBD2; CDR3nt: TGTGCCAGTAGTATAGATAACCTAGCGGGAGGGAATGAGCAGTTCTTC; CDR3aa: CASSIDNLAGGNEQFF
abundance: -; v_gene: TRBV11-3; j_gene: TRBJ2-1; d_gene: TRBD2; CDR3nt: TGTGCCAGCAAAGTACTCGCGGGAGTGGGCAATGAGCAGTTCTTC; CDR3aa: CASKVLAGVGNEQFF
abundance: once; v_gene: TRBV18; j_gene: TRBJ2-2; d_gene: TRBD1; CDR3nt: TGTGCCAGCTCACCACCGAGAGGGACAGGGGGCTACGGGGAGCTGTTTTTT; CDR3aa: CASSPPRGTGGYGELFF
abundance: -; v_gene: TRBV6-1; j_gene: TRBJ2-7; d_gene: TRBD2; CDR3nt: TGTGCCAGCTCTAGGACTAGGGAGGACGAGCAGTACTTC; CDR3aa: CASSRTREDEQYF
abundance: few; v_gene: TRBV7-3; j_gene: TRBJ2-1; d_gene: TRBD2; CDR3nt: TGTGCCAGCAGCTTAGGGCTAGCGGGAGATGATGAGCAGTTCTTC; CDR3aa: CASSLGLAGDDEQFF
abundance: -; v_gene: TRBV7-9; j_gene: TRBJ2-7; d_gene: -; CDR3nt: TGTGCCAGCGCCCTCGCGGAGGGGGCTGGGTACGAGCAGTACTTC; CDR3aa: CASALAEGAGYEQYF
abundance: -; v_gene: TRBV14; j_gene: TRBJ2-1; d_gene: -; CDR3nt: TGTGCCAGCAGCCATCAGGTAGTCTCCTACAATGAGCAGTTCTTC; CDR3aa: CASSHQVVSYNEQFF
abundance: -; v_gene: TRBV6-6; j_gene: TRBJ1-5; d_gene: -; CDR3nt: TGTGCCAGCAGTCGGTCCGATCAGCCCCAGCATTTT; CDR3aa: CASSRSDQPQHF
abundance: -; v_gene: TRBV7-9; j_gene: TRBJ2-1; d_gene: TRBD2; CDR3nt: TGTGCCAGCAGCCCACCAACTAGCGGGGATTACAATGAGCAGTTCTTC; CDR3aa: CASSPPTSGDYNEQFF
abundance: -; v_gene: TRBV18; j_gene: TRBJ1-1; d_gene: TRBD1; CDR3nt: TGTGCCAGCTCACAACCGGACAGGGATTATGCTTTCTTT; CDR3aa: CASSQPDRDYAFF
abundance: -; v_gene: TRBV6-5; j_gene: TRBJ1-2; d_gene: TRBD1; CDR3nt: TGTGCCAGCAGTTACAGGGACAGGGGGAACTATGGCTACACCTTC; CDR3aa: CASSYRDRGNYGYTF
abundance: -; v_gene: TRBV2; j_gene: TRBJ1-2; d_gene: TRBD1; CDR3nt: TGTGCCAGCAGTAAGGACAGGGCTAACTATGGCTACACCTTC; CDR3aa: CASSKDRANYGYTF
abundance: once; v_gene: TRBV30; j_gene: TRBJ1-6; d_gene: -; CDR3nt: TGTGCCTGGAACCCGAAGGGGGATTCACCCCTCCACTTT; CDR3aa: CAWNPKGDSPLHF
abundance: once; v_gene: TRBV9; j_gene: TRBJ2-1; d_gene: TRBD2; CDR3nt: TGTGCCAGCAGCCTAAAAGGGGAGGGGAAGCAGTTCTTC; CDR3aa: CASSLKGEGKQFF
abundance: -; v_gene: TRBV5-1; j_gene: TRBJ2-2; d_gene: -; CDR3nt: TGCGCCAGCAGCTTGGAGTCAGGGGGGACCGGGGAGCTGTTTTTT; CDR3aa: CASSLESGGTGELFF
abundance: -; v_gene: TRBV5-1; j_gene: TRBJ1-5; d_gene: -; CDR3nt: TGCGCCAGCAGCCCTGGGGGGGGTTTACAGCCCCAGCATTTT; CDR3aa: CASSPGGGLQPQHF
abundance: many; v_gene: TRBV19; j_gene: TRBJ2-6; d_gene: -; CDR3nt: TGTGCCAGTAGAGGAAGAGCGGGCCTCGACTCTGGGGCCAACGTCCTGACTTTC; CDR3aa: CASRGRAGLDSGANVLTF
abundance: -; v_gene: TRBV4-1; j_gene: TRBJ2-7; d_gene: TRBD2; CDR3nt: TGCGCCAGCAGCCAAGGGGAGGGCGAGCAGTACTTC; CDR3aa: CASSQGEGEQYF